The 20 T cell receptor beta chains below come from one sample, sequenced in a study of shared clonotypes between healthy human individuals. Only in-frame clones appear in the TCRdb table, and some are missing; sequencing was by immunoSEQ multiplex PCR. The repertoire holds millions of clones, with roughly 96% as singletons. Material: naive CD4+ T cells sorted from blood. Subset specified: CD45RA+ positively selected. These receptors were obtained from a man aged 18 to 30 in good health.

The V gene is TRBV7-2, the J gene TRBJ2-1, with a possible D match to TRBD2 (6 bases). Trimming shortened V by 4 bases and J by 0 bases, and 19 bases separated the two germline ends. This CDR3 spans 18 amino acids. Looked up from germline, CDR1 is SGHTA and CDR2 is FQGNSA. The CDR3 bases are TGTGCCAGCAGCTCCCAAGCCGGGACCGGGAGCTCCTACAATGAGCAGTTCTTC. It specifies CASSSQAGTGSSYNEQFF.

The chain uses TRBV28 and TRBJ1-6; D may be TRBD1 (6 bases). This CDR3 is built from 14 residues. Trimming took 5 bases from V and 9 from J, leaving 14 bases between them. Germline assignment: CDR1 MDHEN and CDR2 SYDVKM. The CDR3: CASSTQGRVSPLHF. CDR3 coding DNA: TGTGCCAGCAGTACTCAGGGGCGAGTTTCACCCCTCCACTTT.

The chain carries TRBV21-1 and TRBJ2-7; TRBD1, as called in the table, went unchecked against the DNA. TRBV21-1 is termed a pseudogene. The CDR3 runs to 16 residues. DNA for the CDR3: TGTGCCAGCAGCAAGGGGACAGGGGCGAGCTCCTACGAGCAGTACTTC. Translation gives CASSKGTGASSYEQYF.

V usage is TRBV27 and J usage is TRBJ2-7; 7 positions agree with TRBD1. V lost 6 bases and J lost 2; bases outside the gene matches: 4. CDR3 length: 13 residues. Per germline, CDR1 MNHEY and CDR2 SMNVEV (reference sequence). The CDR3 spells CASSGTVPYEQYF. CDR3 nucleotide sequence: TGTGCCAGCAGCGGGACAGTACCCTACGAGCAGTACTTC.

Only a few counts were recorded for this clone. The V gene is TRBV11-2, the J gene TRBJ1-1; D call uncertain. In germline, CDR1 is SGHAT, CDR2 FQNNGV. V lost 4 bases, J lost 2 bases, and 14 bases lay in between. CDR3 length equals 15 residues. Here the CDR3 reads CASSSRQGTNTEAFF. DNA for the CDR3: TGTGCCAGCAGCTCGCGACAAGGTACAAACACTGAAGCTTTCTTT.

This chain joins TRBV2 and TRBJ1-2, with D tentatively TRBD1 (5 bases). Germline V gives CDR1 SNHLY, CDR2 FYNNEI. CDR3 size: 12 residues. Trimming left V 4 bases short and J 4 bases short, with 7 bases between. The CDR3 is CASSGDGYGYTF. The DNA of the CDR3 is TGTGCCAGCAGTGGGGACGGCTATGGCTACACCTTC.

The CDR3 is CASSQRATDTQYF. DNA of the CDR3: TGTGCCAGCAGCCAGAGGGCAACAGATACGCAGTATTTT. The gene calls are TRBV5-4 and TRBJ2-3; tentative D call: TRBD2 (5 bases). The germline V and J ends were trimmed by 4 bases and 3 bases, with 9 bases remaining between them. The CDR3 has 13 amino acids. Germline V CDR1 and CDR2: SGHNT, YYREEE (reference sequence).

The chain links TRBV6-5 to TRBJ2-7; D could derive from TRBD1 or TRBD2 (5 bases each). This CDR3 contains 15 residues. Trimming cost V 6 bases and J 2 bases, with 17 bases left between them. Per germline, CDR1 MNHEY and CDR2 SVGAGI. CDR3 nucleotides: TGTGCCAGCAGCCAACGAGGGGCAGCCGCCTACGAGCAGTACTTC. It encodes CASSQRGAAAYEQYF.

The chain joins TRBV27 to TRBJ2-7; no firm D call. Germline V gene sequence: CDR1 MNHEY, CDR2 SMNVEV (reference sequence). There are 13 residues in the CDR3. Trimming left V 4 bases short and J 0 bases short, with 7 bases between. The CDR3 nucleotides read TGTGCCAGCAGTTATGGCCACTCCTACGAGCAGTACTTC. Translating gives CASSYGHSYEQYF.

V and J are TRBV10-3 and TRBJ1-1; no reliable D call. V shed 3 bases and J shed 1 base, with 6 bases lying between them. In germline, CDR1 is ENHRY, CDR2 SYGVKD. This CDR3 comprises 13 residues. The CDR3 nucleotides read TGTGCCATCAGTGAAGACCCGAACACTGAAGCTTTCTTT. It is translated as CAISEDPNTEAFF.

The chain combines TRBV5-1 with TRBJ1-3; D is possibly TRBD1 (5 bases). Germline V lookup: CDR1 SGHRS, CDR2 YFSETQ. The CDR3 totals 16 residues. Trimming left V 0 bases short and J 6 bases short, with 16 bases between. CDR3 DNA sequence: TGCGCCAGCAGCTTGGCCGGGGCCGAGATAGAAAACACCATATATTTT. Translating it yields CASSLAGAEIENTIYF.

The V gene is TRBV11-2, the J gene TRBJ1-6; D might be TRBD1 (5 bases). The germline gives CDR1 SGHAT, CDR2 FQNNGV. This CDR3 comprises 14 residues. Trimming cost V 2 bases and J 4 bases, with 6 bases left between them. CDR3 protein: CASSLPGYNSPLHF. For the CDR3, the DNA is TGTGCCAGCAGCTTACCAGGGTATAATTCACCCCTCCACTTT.

The V gene is TRBV27, the J gene TRBJ2-2; no clear D gene. The V gene's germline CDR1 is MNHEY and CDR2 SMNVEV (reference sequence). V shed 6 bases and J shed 7 bases, with 12 bases lying between them. The CDR3 loop spans 13 amino acids. The CDR3 is CASRPPGVGELFF. Written as DNA, the CDR3 is TGTGCCAGCAGACCCCCCGGCGTCGGGGAGCTGTTTTTT.

As concerns this clone: This specimen includes other DNA sequences encoding the same CDR3. The chain carries TRBV28 and TRBJ1-3; 8 bases fit TRBD1. CDR1 is MDHEN, CDR2 SYDVKM, per germline. Trimming at V came to 6 bases and at J to 1 base, leaving 8 bases not matched to a gene. There are 16 residues in the CDR3. The CDR3 coding sequence is TGTGCCAGCAGCTTAGTGCAGGGGGCTTCTGGAAACACCATATATTTT. It translates to CASSLVQGASGNTIYF.

Details on this clone: The same CDR3 arises from other DNA sequences in this sample as well. This rearrangement joins TRBV9 to TRBJ1-3, with D possibly TRBD1 on 5 matching bases. The V end was cut by 0 bases, the J end by 1 base, with 8 bases between. CDR1 and CDR2 from the germline V gene are SGDLS and YYNGEE. The CDR3 runs to 15 residues. The CDR3 DNA reads as TGTGCCAGCAGCGTAGAGGGGTCGTCTGGAAACACCATATATTTT. Residues: CASSVEGSSGNTIYF.

This rearrangement joins TRBV10-3 to TRBJ2-7; D is undetermined. V gave up 3 bases and J gave up 1 base, with 10 bases separating them. The CDR3 sequence is 14 residues long. Germline assignment: CDR1 ENHRY and CDR2 SYGVKD. CDR3 in amino acids: CAISDARESYEQYF. CDR3 nucleotide sequence: TGTGCCATCAGTGATGCAAGGGAATCCTACGAGCAGTACTTC.

V and J are TRBV7-9 and TRBJ2-1; 12 bases fit TRBD1. This CDR3 is built from 16 residues. The V gene's germline CDR1 is SEHNR and CDR2 FQNEAQ (reference sequence). The trim removed 2 bases at V and 7 bases at J, leaving 6 bases unmatched. The CDR3 sequence: CASSLIPGQGANEQFF. The CDR3 region has the DNA TGTGCCAGCAGCTTAATACCGGGACAGGGGGCTAATGAGCAGTTCTTC.

The gene calls are TRBV11-2 and TRBJ1-5; TRBD1 matches 9 bases. This CDR3 contains 17 residues. Per the germline V gene, CDR1 is SGHAT and CDR2 is FQNNGV. The V segment lost 3 bases and the J segment 3 bases; nucleotides outside the gene matches: 9. The CDR3 nucleotides are TGTGCCAGCAGCTTGGGAGCACAGGGGGCGGTCAATCAGCCCCAGCATTTT. Translating gives CASSLGAQGAVNQPQHF.

The CDR3 region has the DNA TGTGCCTGGAGTGTTAGGACAGGGGCTAGTGGCTACACCTTC. The encoded protein is CAWSVRTGASGYTF. This sequence joins TRBV30 and TRBJ1-2; TRBD1 matches at 9 bases. Per the germline V gene, CDR1 is GTSNPN and CDR2 is SVGIG (reference sequence). The CDR3 extends over 14 amino acids. The V and J ends lost 0 bases and 7 bases, in that order; junction bases with no gene match: 6. The full variable domain, rest sourced from reference TRBV30 and TRBJ1-2, is SQTIHQWPATLVQPVGSPLSLECTVEGTSNPNLYWYRQAAGRGLQLLFYSVGIGQISSEVPQNLSASRPQDRQFILSSKKLLLSDSGFYLCAWSVRTGASGYTFGSGTRLTVV.

V gene TRBV7-2 combines with J gene TRBJ2-1, with TRBD2 matching 8 bases. The CDR3 spans 15 residues. Trimming cost V 2 bases and J 2 bases; bases outside gene matches: 2. CDR1 is SGHTA and CDR2 is FQGNSA in the germline V gene. The CDR3 reads CASSLFGRAYNEQFF. The CDR3 DNA reads as TGTGCCAGCAGCTTATTCGGGAGGGCCTACAATGAGCAGTTCTTC.